This T cell receptor beta chain was captured by sequencing in a study of T cell responses to AZD1222 COVID-19 vaccine. The study's findings and limits: It was only a handful of AZD1222 recipients who were seropositive at baseline. Unmutated variant regions reportedly attract nearly half of all spike-specific TCRs. Regions 160-218 and 743-854 dominated among vaccine-associated CD4 TCRs spanning spike.

About this clone: Its antigen is undetermined.

Measured with immunoSEQ multiplex PCR; TCRdb has only the in-frame clones, and not every one. In the table there are some 150,000 clones, around 84% of which are singletons. Whether given at about 4 or about 12 weeks, second doses were pooled. Germline CDR1 reads MGHRA; CDR2 reads YSYEKL. The CDR3 covers 16 residues. V trimming: 6 bases; J trimming: 2 bases; junction bases outside the gene matches: 13. This chain links TRBV4-1 with TRBJ2-7, with TRBD2 identical over 7 bases. Source: peripheral blood, taken 28 days after the second AZD1222 dose. The receptor was isolated from an adult who received the AZD1222 COVID-19 vaccine. Here the CDR3 reads CASSPLNSGSAYEQYF. The CDR3 DNA follows: TGCGCCAGCAGTCCCCTTAATAGCGGGTCCGCCTACGAGCAGTACTTC.